This T cell receptor (beta chain) was retrieved from a study of blood T cell repertoires in COVID-19. Overall study context: T cells, B-cell-depleted T cells, or PBMCs provided the cDNA or gDNA that served as material.

TCRdb's table, derived via immunoSEQ multiplex PCR, lists solely in-frame clones and lacks some. In the table there are around 340,000 clones, approximately 86% of which are singletons. Germline V lookup: CDR1 MNHEY, CDR2 SMNVEV (reference sequence). The CDR3 sequence is 14 residues long. Trimming left V 2 bases short and J 5 bases short, with 12 bases between. The chain uses TRBV27 and TRBJ1-2; D possibly corresponds to TRBD1 (6 bases). The TCR was taken from a woman aged 55-70 years with COVID-19, enrolled during active disease. Sequences were obtained from peripheral blood. The CDR3: CASSLQQGQYGYTF. The CDR3 DNA is TGTGCCAGCAGTTTACAGCAGGGACAATATGGCTACACCTTC.